This T cell receptor beta chain was recorded in a study of blood T cell repertoires in COVID-19 (dated by TCRdb to about 2020). In the study overall: The collaborator samples originated in the United States, Italy and Spain and spanned the acute and convalescent phases of COVID-19. The prospective study material was composed of cDNA or gDNA derived from T cells, B-cell-depleted T cells, or PBMCs. Deeply sampled blood TCRbeta repertoires from subjects exposed to, actively infected with, or recovered from COVID-19 were included in the dataset. The repertoires were released in a freely available public database meant as a resource for research on the immune response to SARS-CoV-2. The samples were drawn from the first 160 participants of the ongoing ImmuneRACE study and from 1,200 or so subjects provided by 6 global collaborators. Sample metadata almost always included a de-identified subject ID, COVID-19 status, age in years and sex. Where available, HLA class I and class II types were taken from metadata supplied by the sample provider and were not determined by assay-based typing.

TCRbeta CDR3 regions were amplified from genomic DNA by means of the immunoSEQ Assay, a bias-controlled multiplex PCR. On the study's bioinformatics: Nucleated cell counts per sample were estimated from amplification of reference gene primers within the assay. To quantify the absolute abundance of each unique TCRbeta CDR3 rearrangement, sequence reads were collapsed and filtered. For each sample, productive Simpson clonality was calculated by taking the square root of Simpson's diversity index across productive rearrangements. TCRdb provides this immuneACCESS table in a form limited to in-frame rearrangements. Some clones are lacking; in checked studies, under half of them reflect an unresolved V gene, and why the rest are absent is not known. The DNA was the basis for D and trimming; V, J and clone size are from that table. This sample lists tens of thousands of clones; more than 85% were detected once. The ten most abundant clones make up approximately 2% of the sample.

Per the germline V gene, MNHEY is the CDR1 and SVGEGT is the CDR2. From the cysteine up to the phenylalanine, the CDR3 has a length of 16 residues. The only DNA kept is the CDR3, 48 bases in frame from the first base. V loses 5 bases, J loses 2 bases, and the germline ends lie 16 bases apart. Each collaborating institution followed its own protocols to collect whole blood in K2EDTA tubes. For TCRbeta analysis, collaborators shipped samples as frozen whole blood, isolated PBMCs, or DNA extracted from either of those sample types. Overall study results and their limits: How much clinical and demographic metadata was included differed by source and by participant, and the metadata was provided uncurated.

Regarding this clone: No antigen is known for it. No base-level quality is on record; no much larger clone is a single base apart.

The V gene is TRBV6-2 or TRBV6-3 and the J gene is TRBJ2-4; TRBD1 might be the D gene, on 6 matching bases. Sequenced material: peripheral blood. The clonotype comes from a man aged 50 or older with active COVID-19. The CDR3 region has the sequence CASSPNPTGSKNIQYF. The DNA reads TGTGCCAGCAGTCCCAACCCCACAGGGTCCAAAAACATTCAGTACTTC.